Below, 4 T cell receptor beta chains from the same sample are listed, as sequenced in a study of blood T cell repertoires in COVID-19. TCRdb's copy holds only in-frame clones and misses some; the assay was immunoSEQ multiplex PCR. The sample carries some 200,000 clones, around 86% recorded once. Specimen: PBMCs or T cells enriched from blood (not recorded which). The source is a middle-aged woman with acute COVID-19.

This clone was seen a single time. J is TRBJ1-6 and V is TRBV5-1; D remains unclear. The CDR3 covers 17 residues. Looked up from germline, CDR1 is SGHRS and CDR2 is YFSETQ. The germline V and J ends were trimmed by 4 bases and 0 bases, with 14 bases remaining between them. CDR3 loop: CASSPEGSNSYNSPLHF. DNA for the CDR3: TGCGCCAGCAGCCCGGAGGGCAGTAACTCCTATAATTCACCCCTCCACTTT.

V gene TRBV12-3 or TRBV12-4 combines with J gene TRBJ1-6; D is ambiguous. V was clipped by 2 bases and J by 14 bases, with 13 bases between them. The CDR3 length is 13 residues. CDR3 loop: CASSLNPGRTLHF. In DNA, the CDR3 is TGTGCCAGCAGTTTAAACCCAGGAAGGACCCTCCACTTT.

This clone was counted a few times. The V and J genes are TRBV7-2 and TRBJ1-1; TRBD1 agrees at 8 bases. Trimming cost V 4 bases and J 6 bases; bases outside gene matches: 7. This CDR3 comprises 14 residues. Germline assignment: CDR1 SGHTA and CDR2 FQGNSA. CDR3 region: CASSYKTGAAEAFF. The CDR3 bases are TGTGCCAGCAGCTACAAGACAGGGGCCGCTGAAGCTTTCTTT.

The rearrangement links TRBV28 to TRBJ1-5, with 7 bases that match TRBD1. CDR1 is MDHEN, CDR2 SYDVKM, per germline. The CDR3 runs to 13 residues. The junction had 5 bases not matched to a gene; V was cut back by 6 bases and J by 6 bases. The CDR3 here is CASRPGGPQPQHF. CDR3 coding DNA: TGTGCCAGCAGACCAGGGGGGCCTCAGCCCCAGCATTTT.